This T cell receptor (beta chain) is drawn from a study of PD-1 blockade in classical Hodgkin lymphoma. Sequencing was performed with immunoSEQ multiplex PCR; in TCRdb, only in-frame clones are kept and a portion is missing. The sample lists 20,000 to 25,000 clones; over 70% were seen once. Unmatched junction bases numbered 6, after V lost 8 bases and J lost 2 bases. Germline V gene sequence: CDR1 PRHDT, CDR2 FYEKMQ (reference sequence). This CDR3 comprises 15 residues. Of note for this clone: Its specificity is unknown.

Study-wide findings and caveats: Newly diagnosed patients had diversity similar to the baseline diversity of complete responders. With respect to the repertoire differences, their causes, possibly disease activity or prior therapy, remain undefined. TCR diversity at baseline was reported to be reduced in newly diagnosed patients relative to healthy donors.

Each patient experienced a relapse that followed autologous stem cell transplantation, and brentuximab vedotin exposure varied. The study recorded best responses of complete response, partial response or progressive disease. This TCR was sampled from a human donor with classical Hodgkin lymphoma. Specimen: peripheral blood mononuclear cells (PBMCs), collected before the second cycle of nivolumab. V and J are TRBV13 and TRBJ1-5; 10 nucleotides agree with TRBD1. This CDR3 reads CASGKGQGGNQPQHF. The CDR3, as DNA: TGTGCCAGCGGTAAAGGACAGGGGGGCAATCAGCCCCAGCATTTT. Full variable domain (remainder filled in from reference TRBV13 and TRBJ1-5): AAGVIQSPRHLIKEKRETATLKCYPIPRHDTVYWYQQGPGQDPQFLISFYEKMQSDKGSIPDRFSAQQFSDYHSELNMSSLELGDSALYFCASGKGQGGNQPQHFGDGTRLSIL.